The clone carrying this T cell receptor (beta chain) occurred once. The data belong to a study of blood T cell repertoires in COVID-19. As for the study in general: From the United States, Italy and Spain came samples of acute and convalescent COVID-19.

As originally analysed: Amplifying reference gene primers gave estimates of nucleated cell counts. TCRdb keeps only in-frame clones here, not all; method: immunoSEQ multiplex PCR. The V and J calls and the clone size are those of that table, but D and trimming were determined from the DNA. The sample lists about 190,000 clones, about 88% occurring once. This CDR3 spans 16 amino acids. CDR1 SGHTA and CDR2 FQGTGA come from the germline V gene. Between the trimmed V and J ends, which lost 2 bases and 1 base, there was a span of 9 bases. Sequences were obtained from peripheral blood. The sequence was collected from a young man with acute or convalescent COVID-19. This sequence joins TRBV7-3 and TRBJ2-6, with D possibly being TRBD2 (5 bases). CDR3 bases: TGTGCCAGCAGCTTAGAGAGCGGTTCTGGGGCCAACGTCCTGACTTTC. This gives the protein CASSLESGSGANVLTF.